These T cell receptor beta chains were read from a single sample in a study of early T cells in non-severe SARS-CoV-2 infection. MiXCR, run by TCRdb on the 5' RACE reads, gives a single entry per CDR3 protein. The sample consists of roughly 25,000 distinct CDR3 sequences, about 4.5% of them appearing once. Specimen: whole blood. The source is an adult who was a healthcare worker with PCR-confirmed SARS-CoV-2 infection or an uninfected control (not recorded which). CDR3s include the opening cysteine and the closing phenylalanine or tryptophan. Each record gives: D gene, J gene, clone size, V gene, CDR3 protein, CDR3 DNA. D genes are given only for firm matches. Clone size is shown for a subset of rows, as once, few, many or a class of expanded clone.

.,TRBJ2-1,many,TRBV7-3,CASSPSRSVEQFF,TGTGCCAGCAGCCCGAGCCGGAGTGTCGAGCAGTTCTTC
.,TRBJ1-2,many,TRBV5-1,CASRPYSDYGYTF,TGCGCCAGCAGACCTTACAGTGACTATGGCTACACCTTC
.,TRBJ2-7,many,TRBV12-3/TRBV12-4,CASSLGAYEQYF,TGTGCCAGCAGCTTAGGGGCCTACGAGCAGTACTTC
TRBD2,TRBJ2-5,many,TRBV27,CASSASSGGQETQYF,TGTGCCAGCAGCGCCTCCTCGGGGGGCCAAGAGACCCAGTACTTC
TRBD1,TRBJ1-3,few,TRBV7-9,CASRHTGALTRGNTIYF,TGTGCCAGCAGACATACAGGGGCGTTAACCCGTGGAAACACCATATATTTT
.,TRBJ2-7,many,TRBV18,CASSPNIGPYEQYF,TGTGCCAGCTCCCCTAATATAGGGCCCTACGAGCAGTACTTC
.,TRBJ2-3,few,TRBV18,CASSPSQVTDTQYF,TGTGCCAGCTCACCTTCTCAAGTCACAGATACGCAGTATTTT
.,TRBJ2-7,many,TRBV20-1,CSANGRRMSYEQYF,TGCAGTGCAAACGGTAGGAGGATGTCCTACGAGCAGTACTTC
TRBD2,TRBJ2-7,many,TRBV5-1,CASSQLAGGAYEQYF,TGCGCCAGCAGTCAACTAGCGGGGGGCGCCTACGAGCAGTACTTC
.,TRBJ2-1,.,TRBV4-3,CASSQERDDEQFF,TGCGCCAGCAGCCAAGAGAGGGACGATGAGCAGTTCTTC
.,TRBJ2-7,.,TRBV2,CASRAPSSYEQYF,TGTGCCAGCAGGGCGCCTAGCTCCTACGAGCAGTACTTC
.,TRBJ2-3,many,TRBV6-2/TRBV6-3,CASSYSLRNTDTQYF,TGTGCCAGCAGTTACTCGCTCAGAAACACAGATACGCAGTATTTT
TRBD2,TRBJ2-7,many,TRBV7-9,CASSLLAGPYEQYF,TGTGCCAGCAGCTTACTAGCGGGGCCCTACGAGCAGTACTTC
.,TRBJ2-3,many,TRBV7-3,CASSLNWDAPKYF,TGTGCCAGCAGCTTAAACTGGGACGCCCCTAAGTATTTT
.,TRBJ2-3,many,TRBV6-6,CASRVTASTDTQYF,TGTGCCAGCAGAGTGACAGCAAGCACAGATACGCAGTATTTT
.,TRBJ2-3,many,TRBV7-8,CASTPSPGGQTDTQYF,TGTGCCAGCACCCCCAGTCCGGGGGGCCAGACAGATACGCAGTATTTT
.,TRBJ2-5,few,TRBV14,CASSQDMDSQETQYF,TGTGCCAGCAGCCAAGATATGGACAGTCAAGAGACCCAGTACTTC
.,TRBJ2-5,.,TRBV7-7,CASSRDNPGTQYF,TGTGCTAGCAGCCGAGACAACCCGGGGACCCAGTACTTC
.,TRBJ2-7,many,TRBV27,CASSPSTGLRYEQYF,TGTGCCAGCAGTCCCTCGACAGGCTTGCGTTACGAGCAGTACTTC
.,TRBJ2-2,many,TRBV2,CASRQAGELFF,TGTGCCAGCAGGCAGGCCGGGGAGCTGTTTTTT